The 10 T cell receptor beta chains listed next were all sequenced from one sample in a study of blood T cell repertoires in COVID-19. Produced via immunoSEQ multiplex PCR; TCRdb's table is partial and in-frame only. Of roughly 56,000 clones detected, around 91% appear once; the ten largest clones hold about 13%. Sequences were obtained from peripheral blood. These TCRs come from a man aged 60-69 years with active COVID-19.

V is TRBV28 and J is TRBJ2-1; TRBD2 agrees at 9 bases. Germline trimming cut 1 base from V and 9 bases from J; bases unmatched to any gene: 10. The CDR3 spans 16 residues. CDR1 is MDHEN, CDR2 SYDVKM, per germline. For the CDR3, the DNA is TGTGCCAGCAGTTTATACGACGGCCGGCGGGGGGGTGAGCAGTTCTTC. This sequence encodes CASSLYDGRRGGEQFF. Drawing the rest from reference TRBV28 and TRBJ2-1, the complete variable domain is DVKVTQSSRYLVKRTGEKVFLECVQDMDHENMFWYRQDPGLGLRLIYFSYDVKMKEKGDIPEGYSVSREKKERFSLILESASTNQTSMYLCASSLYDGRRGGEQFFGPGTRLTVL.

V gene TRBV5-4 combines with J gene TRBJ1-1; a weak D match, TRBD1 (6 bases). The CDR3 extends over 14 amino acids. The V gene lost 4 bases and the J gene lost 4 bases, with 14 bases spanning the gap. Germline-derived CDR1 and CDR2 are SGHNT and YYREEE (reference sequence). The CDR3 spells CASSLQGFGTEAFF. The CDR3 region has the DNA TGTGCCAGCAGCCTTCAGGGGTTCGGCACTGAAGCTTTCTTT.

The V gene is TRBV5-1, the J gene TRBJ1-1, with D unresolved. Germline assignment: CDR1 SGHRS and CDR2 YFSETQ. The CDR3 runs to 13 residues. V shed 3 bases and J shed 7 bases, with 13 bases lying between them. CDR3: CASSSFRGGEAFF. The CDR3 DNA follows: TGCGCCAGCAGCTCCTTCCGGGGAGGTGAAGCTTTCTTT.

The CDR3 DNA sequence: TGTGCCAGCAGAGAGGCCATGAACACCGGGGAGCTGTTTTTT. Translation gives CASREAMNTGELFF. The chain joins TRBV25-1 to TRBJ2-2, with no clear D. CDR1 is MGHDK, CDR2 SYGVNS, per germline. V was clipped by 6 bases and J by 1 base, with 9 bases between them. The CDR3 covers 14 residues.

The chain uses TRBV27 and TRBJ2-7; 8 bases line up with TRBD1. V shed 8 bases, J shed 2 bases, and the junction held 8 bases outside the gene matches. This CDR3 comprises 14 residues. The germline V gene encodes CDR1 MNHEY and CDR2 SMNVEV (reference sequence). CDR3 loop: CASRRQGKPYEQYF. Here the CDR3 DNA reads TGTGCCAGCCGTCGACAGGGGAAACCCTACGAGCAGTACTTC.

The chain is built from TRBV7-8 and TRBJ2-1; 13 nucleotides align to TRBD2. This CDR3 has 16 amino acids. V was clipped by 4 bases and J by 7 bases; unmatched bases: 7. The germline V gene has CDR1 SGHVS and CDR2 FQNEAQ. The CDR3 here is CASSSIGLAGVNEQFF. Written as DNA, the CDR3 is TGTGCCAGCAGCTCAATAGGACTAGCGGGAGTAAATGAGCAGTTCTTC.

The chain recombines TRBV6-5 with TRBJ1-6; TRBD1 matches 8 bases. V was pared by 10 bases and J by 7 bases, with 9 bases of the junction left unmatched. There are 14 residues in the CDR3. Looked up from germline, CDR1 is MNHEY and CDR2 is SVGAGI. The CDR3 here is CATTGGGENSPLHF. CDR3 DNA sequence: TGTGCCACTACAGGGGGGGGAGAGAATTCACCCCTCCACTTT.

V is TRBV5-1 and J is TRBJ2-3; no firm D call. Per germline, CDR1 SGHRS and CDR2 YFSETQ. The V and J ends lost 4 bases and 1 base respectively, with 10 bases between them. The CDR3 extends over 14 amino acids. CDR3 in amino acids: CASSEASGTDTQYF. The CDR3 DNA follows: TGCGCCAGCAGCGAGGCGTCAGGCACAGATACGCAGTATTTT.

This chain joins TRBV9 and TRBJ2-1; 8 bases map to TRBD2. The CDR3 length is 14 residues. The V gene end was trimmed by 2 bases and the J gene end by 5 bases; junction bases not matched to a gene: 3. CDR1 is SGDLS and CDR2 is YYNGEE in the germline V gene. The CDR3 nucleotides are TGTGCCAGCAGCGTGGCGGGACTAGACAATGAGCAGTTCTTC. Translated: CASSVAGLDNEQFF.

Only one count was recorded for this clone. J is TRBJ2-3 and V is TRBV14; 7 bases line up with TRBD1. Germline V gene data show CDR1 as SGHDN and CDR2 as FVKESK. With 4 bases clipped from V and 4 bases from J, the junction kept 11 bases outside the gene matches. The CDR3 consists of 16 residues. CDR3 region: CASSPYRGRRSDTQYF. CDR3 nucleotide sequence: TGTGCCAGCAGCCCTTACAGGGGACGTCGATCAGATACGCAGTATTTT.